The clone carrying this T cell receptor beta chain has a count of ten or more. Its antigen is still unknown. This sample is part of a study of CD8+CD57+ T cells in acquired aplastic anemia. The overall study: Across the sorted CD4+ and CD8+ cells, DNA amounts averaged roughly 3.5 ug.

Broader study findings: Patients and controls shared 25 to 30 CD8+ CDR3 sequences. Patients and controls were not found to differ significantly in CD8+ Simpson's diversity.

CDR1 SGHRS and CDR2 YFSETQ come from the germline V gene. The CDR3 totals 14 residues. Trimming cost V 1 base and J 6 bases, with 13 bases left between them. The use of genomic DNA as template underpinned the TCR beta VDJ and CDR3 profiling. TCRdb processed the reads anew with MiXCR; each CDR3 protein has one entry. The table includes about 220,000 distinct CDR3 sequences, 34% detected once. Sequenced: sorted CD4+, CD8+, or CD8+CD57+ T cells (not recorded which) from PBMCs. The receptor was derived from a human donor in good health, serving as a control. The chain links TRBV5-1 to TRBJ1-1, with D hard to call. CDR3 sequence reads: CASSLKGMTAEAFF. The CDR3 bases are TGCGCCAGCAGCTTGAAAGGGATGACCGCTGAAGCTTTCTTT.